This T cell receptor beta chain is drawn from a study of brain metastases from non-small cell lung cancer. Assay: immunoSEQ multiplex PCR; the TCRdb copy retains only in-frame clones and omits some. Among over a thousand clones, about 87% were seen once, and the ten largest hold 4.9%. The CDR3 contains 13 residues. The germline V gene has CDR1 SGHVS and CDR2 FQNEAQ. V was clipped by 1 base and J by 5 bases, with 6 bases between them. Sequenced material: tumor-adjacent normal tissue. V is TRBV7-8 and J is TRBJ2-1; no clear D. The clonotype comes from a donor at least 40 years old with non-small cell lung cancer. The CDR3 region has the DNA TGTGCCAGCAGCTTAGGGTGGGACAATGAGCAGTTCTTC. It translates to CASSLGWDNEQFF. The whole variable domain, remainder taken from reference TRBV7-8 and TRBJ2-1, is GAGVSQSPRYKVAKRGQDVALRCDPISGHVSLFWYQQALGQGPEFLTYFQNEAQLDKSGLPSDRFFAERPEGSVSTLKIQRTQQEDSAVYLCASSLGWDNEQFFGPGTRLTVL.